This T cell receptor (beta chain) was identified during a study of blood T cell repertoires in COVID-19. Participant ages covered roughly 18 to 89 years across about two dozen US areas. Assay: immunoSEQ multiplex PCR; the TCRdb copy retains only in-frame clones and omits some. The data hold fewer than 300,000 clones, with 70% to 90% observed a single time. CDR1 and CDR2 (germline): SGHRS, YFSETQ. This CDR3 region has 14 residues. V was cut by 0 bases and J by 2 bases, with 8 bases left in between. On this clone itself: At the DNA level, this CDR3 is encoded by other sequences in the same sample as well.

Specimen: PBMCs or T cells enriched from blood (not recorded which). This sequence joins TRBV5-1 and TRBJ2-5; no firm D call. The TCR sequence derives from a woman in her thirties who had recovered from COVID-19. CDR3 coding DNA: TGCGCCAGCAGCTTGGGGGCAGGTCAAGAGACCCAGTACTTC. Encoded protein: CASSLGAGQETQYF.